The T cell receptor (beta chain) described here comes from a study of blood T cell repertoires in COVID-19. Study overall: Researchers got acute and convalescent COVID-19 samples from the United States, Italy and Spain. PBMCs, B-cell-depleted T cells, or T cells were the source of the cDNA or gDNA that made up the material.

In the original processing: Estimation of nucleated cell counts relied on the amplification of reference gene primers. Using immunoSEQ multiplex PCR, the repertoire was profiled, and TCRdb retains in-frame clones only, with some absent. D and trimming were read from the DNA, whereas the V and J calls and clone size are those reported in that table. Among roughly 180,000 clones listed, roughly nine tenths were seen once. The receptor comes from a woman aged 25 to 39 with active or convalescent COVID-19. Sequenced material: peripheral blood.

The CDR3 DNA is TGTGCCAGCAGCTCCAGCGGGGTTGGGACTGAAGCTTTCTTT. It translates to CASSSSGVGTEAFF. This rearrangement joins TRBV6-5 to TRBJ1-1; D is unclear. V lost 6 bases and J 5 bases, leaving 16 bases between the germline ends. Germline V lookup: CDR1 MNHEY, CDR2 SVGAGI. The CDR3 consists of 14 residues.